Listed here is a single T cell receptor beta chain. This sample stems from a study of blood T cell repertoires in COVID-19. Study in general: Sample material is recorded as cDNA or gDNA derived from T cells, B-cell-depleted T cells, or PBMCs.

Allocation to cohorts depended on clinical history reported by the participants. CDR1 LGHNT and CDR2 FRNRAP come from the germline V gene. V lost 3 bases and J lost 5, with 13 bases in between. CDR3 length: 14 amino acids. Profiling relied on immunoSEQ multiplex PCR, and the TCRdb table lists in-frame clones only, not all of them. The sample records a few hundred thousand clones, 80% to 90% being singletons. This clonotype was obtained from a man aged 30 to 39 who had recovered from COVID-19. V is TRBV12-5 and J is TRBJ2-5; a possible D gene is TRBD2 (6 bases). Sequenced: PBMCs or T cells enriched from blood (not recorded which). CDR3 sequence: CASGLTGGRETQYF. CDR3 coding DNA: TGTGCTAGTGGTTTAACCGGGGGAAGGGAGACCCAGTACTTC.